This T cell receptor (beta chain) emerged from a study of Graves' ophthalmopathy and Graves' hyperthyroidism. Broader study findings: Appearing in blood as well were most expanded thyroid clonotypes above 0.001 frequency.

Amplification of TCR beta CDR3 regions used RNA transcripts. First-round RT-PCR used HTBI primers; second-round multiplex PCR followed. One entry per CDR3 protein, called by TCRdb with MiXCR from the multiplex PCR reads. In the table there are 300,000 to 400,000 distinct CDR3 sequences, about a sixth of which are singletons. Germline values: CDR1 LNHDA, CDR2 SQIVND (reference sequence). V dropped 7 bases and J dropped 4 bases, with 13 bases sitting between them. The CDR3 spans 13 residues. A diagnosis was made from clinical symptoms together with serum thyroxine, TRAb, thyroid ultrasound and orbital computed tomography. PBMCs were obtained from 9.5 to 10 ml of fresh peripheral blood. This clonotype was observed many times. The antigen is not known.

Sequenced material: peripheral blood. V is TRBV19 and J is TRBJ2-5, with D possibly TRBD2 on 6 matching bases. The TCR comes from an adult man with Graves' ophthalmopathy. CDR3 sequence: CASMGTQAETQYF. CDR3 nucleotide sequence: TGTGCCAGTATGGGGACTCAGGCAGAGACCCAGTACTTC.